These T cell receptor beta chains were read from a single sample in a study of blood T cell repertoires in COVID-19. Sequencing used immunoSEQ multiplex PCR; TCRdb keeps in-frame clones, though not all of them. Among 130,000 to 150,000 clones listed, about four fifths were seen once. The sample consisted of PBMCs or T cells enriched from blood (not recorded which). These receptors were collected from a man between 45 and 60 years old who had recovered from COVID-19. CDR3s include the opening cysteine and the closing phenylalanine or tryptophan. A D gene is named only where the DNA matches it firmly. Clone size is given for some rows only: seen once, a few or many times, or a class if the clone is expanded.

j_gene: TRBJ2-7
len: 11
v_gene: TRBV7-2
d_gene: NA
abundance: few
CDR3aa: CASSTGGWQYF
CDR3nt: TGTGCCAGCAGCACCGGAGGATGGCAGTACTTC

j_gene: TRBJ1-1
len: 18
v_gene: TRBV5-1
d_gene: NA
abundance: NA
CDR3aa: CASSLSPPGDGLNTEAFF
CDR3nt: TGCGCCAGCAGCTTGTCCCCGCCGGGGGACGGATTGAACACTGAAGCTTTCTTT

j_gene: TRBJ2-5
len: 13
v_gene: TRBV5-1
d_gene: NA
abundance: once
CDR3aa: CASRLAGPETQYF
CDR3nt: TGCGCCAGCAGGTTGGCCGGTCCAGAGACCCAGTACTTC

j_gene: TRBJ2-6
len: 16
v_gene: TRBV30
d_gene: NA
abundance: NA
CDR3aa: CACEDIMLSGANVLTF
CDR3nt: TGTGCCTGCGAGGACATAATGTTATCTGGGGCCAACGTCCTGACTTTC

j_gene: TRBJ2-1
len: 16
v_gene: TRBV4-3
d_gene: NA
abundance: once
CDR3aa: CASSQDNPGSYNEQFF
CDR3nt: TGCGCCAGCAGCCAAGATAATCCGGGCTCCTACAATGAGCAGTTCTTC

j_gene: TRBJ2-1
len: 18
v_gene: TRBV10-3
d_gene: TRBD2
abundance: NA
CDR3aa: CAISDRLAGGGNYNEQFF
CDR3nt: TGTGCCATCAGTGACAGGCTAGCGGGGGGGGGAAACTACAATGAGCAGTTCTTC

j_gene: TRBJ1-2
len: 14
v_gene: TRBV4-2
d_gene: NA
abundance: NA
CDR3aa: CASSPTQGGYGYTF
CDR3nt: TGTGCCAGCAGCCCCACCCAGGGAGGCTATGGCTACACCTTC

j_gene: TRBJ1-5
len: 16
v_gene: TRBV4-2
d_gene: TRBD1
abundance: NA
CDR3aa: CASSQATGAGNQPQHF
CDR3nt: TGTGCCAGCAGCCAGGCGACAGGGGCGGGCAATCAGCCCCAGCATTTT

j_gene: TRBJ1-4
len: 13
v_gene: TRBV5-4
d_gene: NA
abundance: few
CDR3aa: CASGGLTNEKLFF
CDR3nt: TGTGCCAGCGGGGGCTTAACTAATGAAAAACTGTTTTTT

j_gene: TRBJ1-2
len: 15
v_gene: TRBV7-9
d_gene: NA
abundance: NA
CDR3aa: CASSLLAGLNYGYTF
CDR3nt: TGTGCCAGCAGCTTACTTGCAGGGCTAAATTATGGCTACACCTTC

j_gene: TRBJ1-5
len: 14
v_gene: TRBV5-1
d_gene: TRBD1
abundance: NA
CDR3aa: CASSLGQGVQPQHF
CDR3nt: TGCGCCAGCAGCCTGGGACAGGGTGTTCAGCCCCAGCATTTT

j_gene: TRBJ1-3
len: 14
v_gene: TRBV7-9
d_gene: NA
abundance: NA
CDR3aa: CASSLTQGGNTIYF
CDR3nt: TGTGCCAGCAGCTTAACCCAGGGTGGAAACACCATATATTTT

j_gene: TRBJ2-3
len: 14
v_gene: TRBV6-4
d_gene: NA
abundance: few
CDR3aa: CASSYRGSEDTQYF
CDR3nt: TGTGCCAGCAGCTATAGGGGATCGGAAGATACGCAGTATTTT

j_gene: TRBJ1-1
len: 14
v_gene: TRBV6-5
d_gene: NA
abundance: NA
CDR3aa: CASSLISRNTEAFF
CDR3nt: TGTGCCAGCAGTTTGATATCGAGGAACACTGAAGCTTTCTTT

j_gene: TRBJ1-6
len: 14
v_gene: TRBV10-3
d_gene: TRBD1
abundance: NA
CDR3aa: CAIRRDSKNSPLHF
CDR3nt: TGTGCCATCAGACGGGACAGCAAAAATTCACCCCTCCACTTT

j_gene: TRBJ1-1
len: 13
v_gene: TRBV6-5
d_gene: NA
abundance: NA
CDR3aa: CASCRGENTEAFF
CDR3nt: TGTGCCTCCTGTCGGGGGGAGAACACTGAAGCTTTCTTT

j_gene: TRBJ2-2
len: 18
v_gene: TRBV18
d_gene: TRBD2
abundance: NA
CDR3aa: CASSQQSSGGTNTGELFF
CDR3nt: TGTGCCAGCTCCCAGCAGTCCAGCGGGGGGACGAACACCGGGGAGCTGTTTTTT

j_gene: TRBJ2-5
len: 16
v_gene: TRBV5-1
d_gene: TRBD2
abundance: NA
CDR3aa: CASSKTSGGPGETQYF
CDR3nt: TGCGCCAGCAGTAAGACTAGCGGGGGGCCGGGGGAGACCCAGTACTTC

j_gene: TRBJ2-2
len: 18
v_gene: TRBV9
d_gene: TRBD2
abundance: NA
CDR3aa: CASRPGTSGGQNTGELFF
CDR3nt: TGTGCCAGTAGACCCGGGACTAGCGGGGGACAGAACACCGGGGAGCTGTTTTTT

j_gene: TRBJ2-5
len: 15
v_gene: TRBV7-8
d_gene: NA
abundance: NA
CDR3aa: CASSSTHSGQETQYF
CDR3nt: TGTGCCAGCAGCTCCACCCATTCCGGGCAAGAGACCCAGTACTTC

j_gene: TRBJ1-1
len: 18
v_gene: TRBV15
d_gene: NA
abundance: NA
CDR3aa: CATSRDLPRQGMNTEAFF
CDR3nt: TGTGCCACCAGCAGAGATCTCCCCCGGCAGGGTATGAACACTGAAGCTTTCTTT

j_gene: TRBJ1-2
len: 11
v_gene: TRBV6-2/TRBV6-3
d_gene: NA
abundance: NA
CDR3aa: CASSNTYGYTF
CDR3nt: TGTGCCAGCAGTAACACCTATGGCTACACCTTC

j_gene: TRBJ2-1
len: 14
v_gene: TRBV5-1
d_gene: TRBD2
abundance: NA
CDR3aa: CASSLAGGWNEQFF
CDR3nt: TGCGCCAGCAGCTTAGCGGGGGGTTGGAATGAGCAGTTCTTC

j_gene: TRBJ2-3
len: 14
v_gene: TRBV2
d_gene: TRBD2
abundance: NA
CDR3aa: CASSPVTSGGTQYF
CDR3nt: TGTGCCAGCAGCCCAGTGACTAGCGGGGGGACGCAGTATTTT

j_gene: TRBJ1-1
len: 17
v_gene: TRBV12-5
d_gene: TRBD1
abundance: NA
CDR3aa: CASGLVPTGSMNTEAFF
CDR3nt: TGTGCTAGTGGTTTGGTACCGACAGGGTCGATGAACACTGAAGCTTTCTTT

j_gene: TRBJ2-5
len: 15
v_gene: TRBV7-9
d_gene: NA
abundance: NA
CDR3aa: CASSPARGRIETQYF
CDR3nt: TGTGCCAGCAGCCCTGCCAGGGGTCGAATAGAGACCCAGTACTTC

j_gene: TRBJ2-3
len: 15
v_gene: TRBV10-2
d_gene: TRBD2
abundance: NA
CDR3aa: CASSSLAGDTDTQYF
CDR3nt: TGCGCCAGCAGTTCACTAGCGGGGGACACAGATACGCAGTATTTT

j_gene: TRBJ1-1
len: 13
v_gene: TRBV29-1
d_gene: NA
abundance: few
CDR3aa: CSLIPSNRVEAFF
CDR3nt: TGCAGTTTGATTCCCTCCAACCGGGTGGAAGCTTTCTTT

j_gene: TRBJ1-2
len: 13
v_gene: TRBV12-3/TRBV12-4
d_gene: TRBD1
abundance: once
CDR3aa: CASSTTGAGGYTF
CDR3nt: TGTGCCAGCAGTACAACAGGGGCGGGCGGCTACACCTTC

j_gene: TRBJ1-1
len: 13
v_gene: TRBV24-1
d_gene: NA
abundance: NA
CDR3aa: CATSLTGGTEAFF
CDR3nt: TGTGCCACCAGTTTGACAGGTGGCACTGAAGCTTTCTTT

j_gene: TRBJ2-2
len: 14
v_gene: TRBV4-3
d_gene: NA
abundance: NA
CDR3aa: CASSQEGLAGELFF
CDR3nt: TGCGCCAGCAGCCAGGAGGGGCTCGCCGGGGAGCTGTTTTTT

j_gene: TRBJ1-1
len: 12
v_gene: TRBV12-3/TRBV12-4
d_gene: NA
abundance: once
CDR3aa: CASSPVGTEAFF
CDR3nt: TGTGCCAGCAGTCCGGTCGGCACTGAAGCTTTCTTT

j_gene: TRBJ2-3
len: 15
v_gene: TRBV7-9
d_gene: NA
abundance: once
CDR3aa: CASSLGRGHTDTQYF
CDR3nt: TGTGCCAGCAGCTTAGGAAGGGGACACACAGATACGCAGTATTTT

j_gene: TRBJ1-5
len: 13
v_gene: TRBV7-2
d_gene: TRBD1
abundance: NA
CDR3aa: CASSTRQGKPQHF
CDR3nt: TGTGCCAGCAGCACTCGACAGGGGAAGCCCCAGCATTTT

j_gene: TRBJ1-4
len: 12
v_gene: TRBV5-5
d_gene: TRBD1
abundance: NA
CDR3aa: CASSPGTAEGFF
CDR3nt: TGTGCCAGCAGCCCCGGGACAGCGGAAGGGTTTTTT

j_gene: TRBJ1-1
len: 15
v_gene: TRBV6-6
d_gene: NA
abundance: NA
CDR3aa: CASNIPPQGNTEAFF
CDR3nt: TGTGCCAGCAATATCCCCCCCCAGGGCAACACTGAAGCTTTCTTT

j_gene: TRBJ1-4
len: 13
v_gene: TRBV19
d_gene: NA
abundance: NA
CDR3aa: CASSSTVNEKLFF
CDR3nt: TGTGCCAGTAGTAGTACGGTCAATGAAAAACTGTTTTTT

j_gene: TRBJ1-2
len: 11
v_gene: TRBV29-1
d_gene: TRBD1
abundance: few
CDR3aa: CSVNRGGGYTF
CDR3nt: TGCAGCGTTAACAGGGGCGGCGGCTACACCTTC

j_gene: TRBJ1-1
len: 15
v_gene: TRBV5-1
d_gene: TRBD1
abundance: NA
CDR3aa: CASSHSGQGAAEAFF
CDR3nt: TGCGCCAGCAGCCACTCAGGACAGGGGGCGGCTGAAGCTTTCTTT

j_gene: TRBJ1-2
len: 16
v_gene: TRBV24-1
d_gene: NA
abundance: few
CDR3aa: CATSGFDERLDCGYTF
CDR3nt: TGTGCCACCAGTGGCTTCGACGAGAGGTTAGACTGTGGCTACACCTTC

j_gene: TRBJ2-2
len: 16
v_gene: TRBV5-4
d_gene: NA
abundance: NA
CDR3aa: CASSGTGVRNTGELFF
CDR3nt: TGTGCCAGCAGCGGAACGGGGGTGAGGAACACCGGGGAGCTGTTTTTT

j_gene: TRBJ2-5
len: 16
v_gene: TRBV7-2
d_gene: TRBD2
abundance: NA
CDR3aa: CASSLDSGGTQETQYF
CDR3nt: TGTGCCAGCAGCTTAGATAGCGGGGGGACCCAAGAGACCCAGTACTTC

j_gene: TRBJ2-2
len: 16
v_gene: TRBV5-1
d_gene: NA
abundance: NA
CDR3aa: CASSLPAEGATGELFF
CDR3nt: TGCGCCAGCAGCTTGCCCGCGGAGGGGGCGACCGGGGAGCTGTTTTTT

j_gene: TRBJ1-1
len: 16
v_gene: TRBV19
d_gene: TRBD1
abundance: NA
CDR3aa: CASRKGTDNVDTEAFF
CDR3nt: TGTGCCAGTAGGAAAGGGACAGATAACGTAGACACTGAAGCTTTCTTT

j_gene: TRBJ2-6
len: 17
v_gene: TRBV18
d_gene: TRBD1
abundance: NA
CDR3aa: CASSPGTGGIGANVLTF
CDR3nt: TGTGCCAGCTCTCCCGGGACAGGGGGCATTGGGGCCAACGTCCTGACTTTC

j_gene: TRBJ2-1
len: 12
v_gene: TRBV30
d_gene: TRBD1
abundance: NA
CDR3aa: CAGDRGYNEQFF
CDR3nt: TGTGCCGGAGACAGGGGATACAATGAGCAGTTCTTC

j_gene: TRBJ1-2
len: 13
v_gene: TRBV5-1
d_gene: TRBD1
abundance: NA
CDR3aa: CASSPGQGEGYTF
CDR3nt: TGCGCCAGCAGCCCTGGACAGGGAGAGGGCTACACCTTC

j_gene: TRBJ2-5
len: 15
v_gene: TRBV7-2
d_gene: NA
abundance: NA
CDR3aa: CASSPYREARETQYF
CDR3nt: TGTGCCAGCAGCCCCTATCGGGAAGCTCGAGAGACCCAGTACTTC

j_gene: TRBJ2-1
len: 13
v_gene: TRBV6-2/TRBV6-3
d_gene: TRBD2
abundance: NA
CDR3aa: CASSYLGLAEQFF
CDR3nt: TGTGCCAGCAGTTACTTAGGACTAGCGGAGCAGTTCTTC

j_gene: TRBJ2-3
len: 15
v_gene: TRBV27
d_gene: TRBD1
abundance: few
CDR3aa: CASSSMGQGTDTQYF
CDR3nt: TGTGCCAGCAGTTCAATGGGACAGGGCACAGATACGCAGTATTTT

j_gene: TRBJ2-7
len: 12
v_gene: TRBV27
d_gene: NA
abundance: NA
CDR3aa: CASSSGAYEQYF
CDR3nt: TGTGCCAGCAGTTCAGGGGCCTACGAGCAGTACTTC

j_gene: TRBJ1-1
len: 13
v_gene: TRBV19
d_gene: NA
abundance: once
CDR3aa: CASRGGMNTEAFF
CDR3nt: TGTGCCAGTAGGGGGGGGATGAACACTGAAGCTTTCTTT

j_gene: TRBJ2-1
len: 11
v_gene: TRBV12-3/TRBV12-4
d_gene: NA
abundance: NA
CDR3aa: CASSKYNEQFF
CDR3nt: TGTGCCAGCAGCAAATACAATGAGCAGTTCTTC

j_gene: TRBJ2-7
len: 12
v_gene: TRBV2
d_gene: NA
abundance: NA
CDR3aa: CASSAAGYEQYF
CDR3nt: TGTGCCAGCAGTGCCGCGGGCTACGAGCAGTACTTC

j_gene: TRBJ1-6
len: 15
v_gene: TRBV7-9
d_gene: NA
abundance: NA
CDR3aa: CASSLGPRRGSPLHF
CDR3nt: TGTGCCAGCAGCTTAGGGCCCCGGCGCGGTTCACCCCTCCACTTT

j_gene: TRBJ2-1
len: 17
v_gene: TRBV24-1
d_gene: TRBD2
abundance: NA
CDR3aa: CATSDASGLSSYNEQFF
CDR3nt: TGTGCCACCAGTGATGCTAGCGGGTTGAGCTCCTACAATGAGCAGTTCTTC